This TCR beta chain derives from a study of radiotherapy plus CTLA-4 blockade in lung cancer. Study-wide context: Objective responses were documented in about 20% of patients, with disease control in around 31%.

Assay used: immunoSEQ multiplex PCR; TCRdb lists only in-frame clones, some missing. This table has about 98,000 clones, 85% to 90% appearing once. The ends were cut back, 6 bases at V and 3 bases at J, with 23 bases in the middle. CDR3 length: 17 amino acids. CDR1 is LNHDA and CDR2 is SQIVND in the germline V gene (reference sequence). This sequence originates from a human donor with non-small cell lung cancer that progressed on radiotherapy plus ipilimumab. The sample in question was peripheral blood, obtained from a patient treated with radiotherapy plus ipilimumab. The rearrangement uses TRBV19 and TRBJ1-2; the D gene is possibly TRBD1 (5 bases). This chain's CDR3 is CASSQTADRKPYYGYTF. The CDR3 DNA is TGTGCCAGTAGCCAGACAGCAGATCGAAAACCCTACTATGGCTACACCTTC.